This T cell receptor (beta chain) stems from a study of blood T cells in healthy people across ages. The draw of peripheral blood yielded roughly 9.4 milliliters from each donor. Every sample had a minimum of 7 million PBMCs isolated. In the case of this clonotype: Its specificity is not known.

A second PCR of 7 to 11 cycles used a sample-barcoded 5' primer and a J-beta primer mix. CDR3-containing paired-end reads numbering at least 2.5 million came from each sample. TCRdb ran MiXCR on the 5' RACE reads and lists one entry per CDR3 protein. This sample yields approximately 1.5 million distinct CDR3 sequences, of which approximately 32% are seen a single time; roughly 12% belongs to the top ten. Findings of the study overall: Using unsorted PBMCs precluded a conclusive naive versus antigen-experienced comparison.

The sequence derives from a woman aged 30 to 39 in good health. Material: blood.

The DNA for the CDR3 is TGTGCCACCAGCAGACCGGACGGTGATGAGCAGTTCTTC. This gives the protein CATSRPDGDEQFF. The V call is TRBV15, the J call TRBJ2-1, with no clear D. The germline V gene has CDR1 LNHNV and CDR2 YYDKDF (reference sequence). V was clipped by 2 bases and J by 8 bases, with 10 bases between them. The length of the CDR3 is 13 residues.